This T cell receptor beta chain was observed in a study of blood T cell repertoires in COVID-19. Per the original methods: Using reference gene primer amplification, nucleated cell counts were estimated. Produced via immunoSEQ multiplex PCR; TCRdb's table is partial and in-frame only. V and J calls plus clone size are reproduced from that table; the DNA served to infer D and trimming. The top ten hold around 5.5% of the sample, which has about 250,000 clones, roughly 85% seen once. The CDR3 has 13 amino acids. Germline V gene sequence: CDR1 MGHRA, CDR2 YSYEKL. V gave up 1 base and J gave up 6 bases, with 7 bases separating them.

This receptor was identified in a man between 45 and 60 years old with active or convalescent COVID-19. The source material was peripheral blood. The gene calls are TRBV4-1 and TRBJ1-5; perhaps TRBD1 as D (6 bases). This CDR3 is CASSQGRGQPQHF. The CDR3 coding sequence is TGCGCCAGCAGCCAAGGCAGGGGTCAGCCCCAGCATTTT.